The entry below gives a single T cell receptor beta chain sequence along with its context. Enrollees, about 18 to 89 years old, lived in approximately 24 US areas. Some clones are missing from TCRdb's copy, which holds only in-frame ones; the method was immunoSEQ multiplex PCR. Found here are about 320,000 clones, 88% of them singletons; the top ten hold about 4.7%. This sample was taken from a study of blood T cell repertoires in COVID-19. The CDR3 spans 17 residues. Germline CDR1 and CDR2: MDHEN and SYDVKM. V dropped 1 base and J dropped 9 bases, with 24 bases sitting between them. This chain joins TRBV28 and TRBJ1-1; D perhaps matches TRBD1 (5 bases). The material sequenced was PBMCs or T cells enriched from blood (not recorded which). The TCR comes from a man aged 30 to 45 who had recovered from COVID-19. CDR3 residues: CASSLSRWGEVWQQAFF. The CDR3 DNA is TGTGCCAGCAGTTTATCACGTTGGGGGGAAGTTTGGCAACAAGCTTTCTTT.